The 24 T cell receptor beta chains reported below all come from one sample, sequenced in a study of blood T cells in healthy people across ages. A J-beta primer mix and a sample-barcoded 5' primer were used in a second PCR of about 7 to 11 cycles. TCRdb itself ran the 5' RACE reads through MiXCR, one entry per CDR3 protein. The data show approximately 810,000 distinct CDR3 sequences, about 28% seen once. The sample taken for sequencing was blood. All receptors derive from a woman of 80 years or more in good health.

This clonotype was seen many times. The CDR3 sequence: CSAGGGGWNEQFF. The CDR3, as DNA: TGCAGTGCTGGGGGCGGGGGGTGGAATGAGCAGTTCTTC. The chain is built from TRBV20-1 and TRBJ2-1, with 8 bases identical to TRBD2. The CDR3 extends over 13 amino acids. Per germline, CDR1 DFQATT and CDR2 SNEGSKA (reference sequence). V shed 5 bases, J shed 7 bases, and the junction held 7 bases outside the gene matches.

This clonotype has a count of ten or more. This rearrangement joins TRBV15 to TRBJ2-1; the D gene is possibly TRBD1 (5 bases). Trimming left V 2 bases short and J 4 bases short, with 12 bases between. In germline, CDR1 is LNHNV, CDR2 YYDKDF (reference sequence). This CDR3 is 15 amino acids long. Written as DNA, the CDR3 is TGTGCCACCAGCAGAAGACAGACGCTATACAATGAGCAGTTCTTC. This sequence encodes CATSRRQTLYNEQFF.

The chain joins TRBV20-1 to TRBJ1-6; TRBD1 might be the D (5 bases). The V gene lost 3 bases and the J gene lost 5 bases, with 11 bases spanning the gap. CDR3 length: 14 residues. The germline V gene has CDR1 DFQATT and CDR2 SNEGSKA (reference sequence). The CDR3 loop is CSAREGTDNSPLHF. Written as DNA, the CDR3 is TGCAGTGCTAGGGAGGGGACGGATAATTCACCCCTCCACTTT.

The chain links TRBV20-1 to TRBJ1-2; D is undetermined. The CDR3 is 14 amino acids. The V end was cut by 5 bases, the J end by 7 bases, with 20 bases between. The germline V gene has CDR1 DFQATT and CDR2 SNEGSKA (reference sequence). In DNA, the CDR3 is TGCAGTGCTCCAAAGCCCGGGGATTCTCTTGGCTACACCTTC. As protein: CSAPKPGDSLGYTF.

This clonotype came up a few times. This chain joins TRBV29-1 and TRBJ1-2; TRBD1 might be the D (5 bases). The germline V and J ends were trimmed by 6 bases and 2 bases, with 13 bases remaining between them. The CDR3 extends over 13 amino acids. Germline CDR1 and CDR2: SQVTM and ANQGSEA. The CDR3 here is CSVRSGTNYGYTF. CDR3 nucleotides: TGCAGCGTACGTTCCGGGACGAACTATGGCTACACCTTC.

V is TRBV29-1 and J is TRBJ2-1; 8 bases fit TRBD1. Unmatched junction bases numbered 2, after V lost 4 bases and J lost 9 bases. The V gene's germline CDR1 is SQVTM and CDR2 ANQGSEA. The CDR3 runs to 11 residues. In DNA, the CDR3 is TGCAGCGTTGGGACAGGGTCTGAGCAGTTCTTC. Encoded protein: CSVGTGSEQFF.

The chain employs TRBV5-1 and TRBJ2-3; D may be TRBD2 (5 bases). CDR3 length: 16 residues. Germline CDR1 reads SGHRS; CDR2 reads YFSETQ. Trimming removed 4 bases from V and 0 bases from J, with 15 bases in between. In nucleotides, the CDR3 is TGCGCCAGCAGCCGTCGGCCAGCGGATAGCACAGATACGCAGTATTTT. Protein sequence: CASSRRPADSTDTQYF.

This chain links TRBV27 with TRBJ2-3; possible D gene TRBD2, 6 bases. The germline CDR1 and CDR2 sequences are MNHEY and SMNVEV (reference sequence). The CDR3 length is 15 residues. Trimming cost V 7 bases and J 3 bases, with 17 bases left between them. Written as DNA, the CDR3 is TGTGCCAGCAACCCAAGGGCCGGACTAACAGATACGCAGTATTTT. Translating it yields CASNPRAGLTDTQYF.

Concerning this clonotype itself: This could be a read error, since a much larger clone is one nucleotide away. The chain joins TRBV6-2 or TRBV6-3 to TRBJ2-1; D is perhaps TRBD1 (6 bases). The germline V and J ends were trimmed by 7 bases and 9 bases, with 19 bases remaining between them. The germline V gene encodes CDR1 MNHEY and CDR2 SVGEGT. The CDR3 length is 14 residues. This chain's CDR3 is CASKRSEGDGEQFF. For the CDR3, the DNA is TGTGCCAGCAAACGGAGCGAGGGGGACGGTGAGCAGTTCTTC.

There are many counts of this clonotype. The rearrangement joins TRBV5-1 to TRBJ2-1, with 7 nucleotides matching TRBD1. The CDR3 is 18 amino acids. The J segment lost 1 base and the V segment lost 4 bases, leaving 14 bases of the junction unmatched. Germline CDR1 is SGHRS and CDR2 is YFSETQ. CDR3 DNA sequence: TGCGCCAGCAGCCGAAGATCGCTGACAGGGACATCCTACAATGAGCAGTTCTTC. Protein sequence: CASSRRSLTGTSYNEQFF.

As to this clonotype: It is likely a read error, because the conserved phenylalanine at the end of the CDR3 is missing. The V and J genes are TRBV19 and TRBJ2-5, with D unresolved. The germline V gene has CDR1 LNHDA and CDR2 SQIVND (reference sequence). The CDR3 is 12 residues long. The V and J ends lost 2 bases and 7 bases respectively, with 8 bases between them. The DNA for the CDR3 is TGTGCCAGTAGTATACGCCCCGGGACCCAGTACTGC. It translates to CASSIRPGTQYC.

To note about this clonotype: A much larger clone sits a single nucleotide away, making a read error possible. The chain combines TRBV25-1 with TRBJ1-5; D gene ambiguous. The germline V gene encodes CDR1 MGHDK and CDR2 SYGVNS. CDR3 length: 16 residues. Trimming shortened V by 2 bases and J by 1 base, and 12 bases separated the two germline ends. In nucleotides, the CDR3 is TGTGCCAGCAGTGAAGCCGGGGTGGGGAGCAATCAGCCCCAGCATTTT. Translated, it gives CASSEAGVGSNQPQHF.

This clonotype was picked up a small number of times. The J gene is TRBJ1-5, the V gene TRBV6-5; perhaps TRBD1 as D (6 bases). Germline V gene sequence: CDR1 MNHEY, CDR2 SVGAGI. This CDR3 spans 15 amino acids. Trimming left V 6 bases short and J 4 bases short, with 16 bases between. CDR3 loop: CASSPDSLGNQPQHF. DNA of the CDR3: TGTGCCAGCAGCCCGGACAGCTTAGGGAATCAGCCCCAGCATTTT.

This chain connects TRBV4-1 to TRBJ1-5; D remains unclear. CDR1 MGHRA and CDR2 YSYEKL come from the germline V gene. Trimming took off 0 bases at V and 0 bases at J, with 9 bases between the two ends. This CDR3 comprises 16 residues. This CDR3 is CASSQDPGNSNQPQHF. The CDR3 DNA reads as TGCGCCAGCAGCCAAGATCCAGGTAATAGCAATCAGCCCCAGCATTTT.

This clonotype was counted many times. The chain is built from TRBV12-3 or TRBV12-4 and TRBJ2-3; a weak D match, TRBD2 (6 bases). V gave up 4 bases and J gave up 7 bases, with 15 bases separating them. The CDR3 extends over 14 amino acids. The CDR3 DNA follows: TGTGCCAGCAGTTGGGCCGGGGGACCCAATACGCAGTATTTT. Its protein product is CASSWAGGPNTQYF.

The sample holds many counts of this clonotype. V and J are TRBV6-1 and TRBJ2-5; 8 bases align to TRBD2. The germline CDR1 and CDR2 sequences are MNHNS and SASEGT. V was clipped by 6 bases and J by 4 bases; unmatched bases: 10. The CDR3 extends over 15 amino acids. The CDR3 here is CASRRYSGVAETQYF. The CDR3 DNA follows: TGTGCCAGCAGGCGATATAGCGGGGTCGCAGAGACCCAGTACTTC.

The chain uses TRBV7-2 and TRBJ2-2; D might be TRBD1 (6 bases). The V and J ends lost 5 bases and 2 bases respectively, with 12 bases between them. The V gene's germline CDR1 is SGHTA and CDR2 FQGNSA. The CDR3 sequence is 15 residues long. This CDR3 reads CASSQGRHNTGELFF. The CDR3 coding sequence is TGTGCCAGCAGCCAGGGGCGGCACAACACCGGGGAGCTGTTTTTT.

V and J are TRBV19 and TRBJ2-7; 7 bases agree with TRBD1. In germline, CDR1 is LNHDA, CDR2 SQIVND (reference sequence). The CDR3 covers 12 residues. V lost 10 bases and J lost 7; bases outside the gene matches: 10. CDR3 residues: CAIGQDYNEQYF. The CDR3, as DNA: TGTGCCATAGGACAGGATTACAATGAGCAGTACTTC.

J is TRBJ2-2 and V is TRBV10-1; TRBD1 is a possible D gene (5 bases). Germline CDR1 is WNHNN and CDR2 is SYGVQD (reference sequence). V dropped 6 bases and J dropped 6 bases, with 8 bases sitting between them. This CDR3 has 12 amino acids. The CDR3 coding sequence is TGCGCCAGCAGGGGGCTCGCCGGGGAGCTGTTTTTT. Encoded protein: CASRGLAGELFF.

This clonotype appeared many times. J is TRBJ1-2 and V is TRBV6-6; D is undetermined. The CDR3 is 15 residues long. V was trimmed by 2 bases and J by 2 bases, leaving 12 bases between them. The germline CDR1 and CDR2 sequences are MNHNY and SVGAGI (reference sequence). CDR3 amino acids: CASSYLAHTNYGYTF. The CDR3, as DNA: TGTGCCAGCAGTTACCTCGCACACACGAACTATGGCTACACCTTC.

The chain is built from TRBV29-1 and TRBJ2-1, with 10 bases matching TRBD2. Germline assignment: CDR1 SQVTM and CDR2 ANQGSEA. V trimming: 7 bases; J trimming: 8 bases; junction bases outside the gene matches: 14. The CDR3 sequence is 15 residues long. The CDR3 loop reads CSALFSSGSGDEQFF. DNA of the CDR3: TGCAGCGCCCTTTTTTCTAGCGGGAGTGGGGATGAGCAGTTCTTC.

This clonotype was detected ten times or more. V gene TRBV2 combines with J gene TRBJ1-2; a weak D match, TRBD1 (5 bases). V was shortened by 10 bases and J by 7 bases, with 22 bases between the two germline ends. Germline CDR1 is SNHLY and CDR2 is FYNNEI. CDR3 length: 14 amino acids. CDR3 bases: TGTGCCACAACGGGGCAGGCCGGTTTAGTTGGCTACACCTTC. Translation gives CATTGQAGLVGYTF. The whole variable domain, remainder taken from reference TRBV2 and TRBJ1-2, is EPEVTQTPSHQVTQMGQEVILRCVPISNHLYFYWYRQILGQKVEFLVSFYNNEISEKSEIFDDQFSVERPDGSNFTLKIRSTKLEDSAMYFCATTGQAGLVGYTFGSGTRLTVV.

This clonotype was seen repeatedly, ten times or more. The chain couples TRBV29-1 to TRBJ2-1, with a tentative D call TRBD1 (5 bases). This CDR3 has 14 amino acids. CDR1 and CDR2 (germline): SQVTM, ANQGSEA. The V and J ends lost 5 bases and 2 bases respectively, with 13 bases between them. CDR3 loop: CSVPRQSTYNEQFF. Written as DNA, the CDR3 is TGCAGCGTTCCCAGACAGTCTACCTACAATGAGCAGTTCTTC.

The sample holds many counts of this clonotype. The chain uses TRBV12-3 or TRBV12-4 and TRBJ1-2, with D perhaps matching TRBD1 (5 bases). The CDR3 totals 13 residues. Trimming stripped 7 bases from V and 1 base from J, with 10 bases between. The CDR3 loop is CASTLQDNYGYTF. CDR3 DNA: TGTGCCAGCACCTTACAGGATAACTATGGCTACACCTTC.